This record looks at one TCR beta chain sequence and its context. The antigen is unknown. Other DNA sequences in this sample translate to the same CDR3. Since all of the isolated RNA was reverse transcribed, expressed TCRB transcripts were what got sequenced. Sequencing used immunoSEQ multiplex PCR; TCRdb keeps in-frame clones, though not all of them. Seen here are about 340,000 clones, 7% to 10% observed once, and the top ten hold approximately 1%. The single heparinised draw taken from each donor contained approximately 100 mL of blood on average. Sorted CD4+ subsets: naive, central memory, regulatory, stem cell-like memory (CD45RO/CCR7/CD25/CD127/CD95/CD27 panel). The data derive from a study of beta chain features in type 1 diabetes. Notes on the study in general: Shorter TCRB CDR3s, moderately but significantly so, were found in Type 1 diabetes patients in all four CD4+ subsets.

This CDR3 comprises 14 residues. Germline V gene sequence: CDR1 SGHRS, CDR2 YFSETQ. The germline V and J ends were trimmed by 0 bases and 2 bases, with 8 bases remaining between them. The gene calls are TRBV5-1 and TRBJ1-1, with D perhaps matching TRBD1 (5 bases). The TCR comes from a man aged 30 to 45 with type 1 diabetes. Sequenced sample: central memory CD4+ T cells from blood. The CDR3 region is CASSLVGGNTEAFF. The CDR3 DNA sequence: TGCGCCAGCAGCTTGGTCGGGGGAAACACTGAAGCTTTCTTT.